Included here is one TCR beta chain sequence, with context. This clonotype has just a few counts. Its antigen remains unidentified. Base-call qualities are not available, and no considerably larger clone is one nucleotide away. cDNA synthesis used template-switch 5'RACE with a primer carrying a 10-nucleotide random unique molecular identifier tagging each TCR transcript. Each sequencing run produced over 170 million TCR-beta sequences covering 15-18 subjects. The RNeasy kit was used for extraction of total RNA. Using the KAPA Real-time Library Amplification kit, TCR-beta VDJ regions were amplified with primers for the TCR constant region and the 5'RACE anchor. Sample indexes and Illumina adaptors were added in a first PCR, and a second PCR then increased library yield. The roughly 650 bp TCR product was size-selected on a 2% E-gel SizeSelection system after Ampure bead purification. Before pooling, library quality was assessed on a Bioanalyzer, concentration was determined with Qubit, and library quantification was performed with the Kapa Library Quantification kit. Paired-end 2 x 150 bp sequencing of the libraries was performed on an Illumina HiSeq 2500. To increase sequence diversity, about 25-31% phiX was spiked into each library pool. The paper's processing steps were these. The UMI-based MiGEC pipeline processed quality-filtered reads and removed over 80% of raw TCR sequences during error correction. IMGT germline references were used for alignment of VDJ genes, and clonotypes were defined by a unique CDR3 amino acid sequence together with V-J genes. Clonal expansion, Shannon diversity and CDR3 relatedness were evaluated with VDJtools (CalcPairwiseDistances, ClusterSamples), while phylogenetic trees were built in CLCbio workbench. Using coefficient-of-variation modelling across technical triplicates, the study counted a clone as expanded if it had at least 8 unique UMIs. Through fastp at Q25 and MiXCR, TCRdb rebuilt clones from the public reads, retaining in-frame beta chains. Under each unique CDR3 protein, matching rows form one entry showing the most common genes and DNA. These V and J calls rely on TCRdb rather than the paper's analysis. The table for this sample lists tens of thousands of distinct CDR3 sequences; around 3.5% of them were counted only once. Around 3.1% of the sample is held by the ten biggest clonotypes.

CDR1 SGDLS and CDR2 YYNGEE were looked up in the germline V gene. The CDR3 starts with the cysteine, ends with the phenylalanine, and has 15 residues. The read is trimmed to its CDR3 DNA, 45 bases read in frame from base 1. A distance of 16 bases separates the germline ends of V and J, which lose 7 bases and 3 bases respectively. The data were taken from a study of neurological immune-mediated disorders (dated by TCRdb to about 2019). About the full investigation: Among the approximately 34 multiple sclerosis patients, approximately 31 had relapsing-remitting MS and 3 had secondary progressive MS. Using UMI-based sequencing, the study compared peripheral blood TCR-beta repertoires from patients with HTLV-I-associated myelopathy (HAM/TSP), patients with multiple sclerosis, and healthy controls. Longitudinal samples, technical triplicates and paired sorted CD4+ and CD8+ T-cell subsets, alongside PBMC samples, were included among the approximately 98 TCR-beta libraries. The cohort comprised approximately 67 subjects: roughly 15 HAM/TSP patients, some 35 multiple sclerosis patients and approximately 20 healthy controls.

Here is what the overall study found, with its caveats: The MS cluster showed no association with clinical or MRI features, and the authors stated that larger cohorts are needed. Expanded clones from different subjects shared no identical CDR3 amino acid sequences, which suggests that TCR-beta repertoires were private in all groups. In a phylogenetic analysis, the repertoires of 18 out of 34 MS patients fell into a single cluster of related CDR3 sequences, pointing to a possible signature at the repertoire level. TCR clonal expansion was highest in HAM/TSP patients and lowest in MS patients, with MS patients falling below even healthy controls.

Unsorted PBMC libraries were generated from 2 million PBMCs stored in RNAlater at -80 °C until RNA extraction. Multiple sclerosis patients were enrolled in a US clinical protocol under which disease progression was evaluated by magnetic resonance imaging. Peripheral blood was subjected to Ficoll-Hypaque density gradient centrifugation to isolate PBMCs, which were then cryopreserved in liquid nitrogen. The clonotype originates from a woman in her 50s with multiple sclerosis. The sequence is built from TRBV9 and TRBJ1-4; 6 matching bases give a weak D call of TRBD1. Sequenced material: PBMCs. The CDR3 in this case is CASATGPAANEKLFF. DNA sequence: TGTGCCAGCGCGACAGGACCAGCGGCTAATGAAAAACTGTTTTTT.